The 25 T cell receptor beta chains listed next were all sequenced from one sample in a study of graft-versus-host responses after intestinal transplantation. Some clones are missing from TCRdb's copy, which holds only in-frame ones; the method was immunoSEQ multiplex PCR. The sample records 40,000 or so clones, around 96% being singletons. The material was PBMCs, obtained 16 days after intestinal transplant. The receptors were sampled from a human patient who received an intestinal transplant, so some T cells may come from the graft donor.

This chain joins TRBV2 and TRBJ2-3; 8 bases map to TRBD1. Germline V gene sequence: CDR1 SNHLY, CDR2 FYNNEI. CDR3 length equals 13 residues. The CDR3 spells CALKGQGADTQYF. The DNA for the CDR3 is TGTGCGCTCAAGGGGCAGGGGGCTGATACGCAGTATTTT.

The chain couples TRBV5-1 to TRBJ1-6, with 9 bases matching TRBD1. V lost 1 base to trimming and J lost 13 bases; unmatched junction nucleotides: 12. This CDR3 contains 16 residues. Germline CDR1 is SGHRS and CDR2 is YFSETQ. DNA for the CDR3: TGCGCCAGCAGCTTGCTAACAGGGGGCGGGAAGGAGCCCCTCCACTTT. This encodes CASSLLTGGGKEPLHF.

The CDR3 DNA sequence: TGTGCCTCCCAGGACCGCTACGAGCAGTACTTC. Protein product: CASQDRYEQYF. The genes are TRBV30 and TRBJ2-7; D is ambiguous. This CDR3 has 11 residues. Germline CDR1 GTSNPN, CDR2 SVGIG (reference sequence). Trimming took off 7 bases at V and 3 bases at J, with 10 bases between the two ends. Supplemented by reference TRBV30 and TRBJ2-7, the full variable domain reads SQTIHQWPATLVQPVGSPLSLECTVEGTSNPNLYWYRQAAGRGLQLLFYSVGIGQISSEVPQNLSASRPQDRQFILSSKKLLLSDSGFYLCASQDRYEQYFGPGTRLTVT.

The genes are TRBV7-9 and TRBJ1-4; possible D gene TRBD1, 5 bases. V was clipped by 5 bases and J by 7 bases, with 17 bases between them. The CDR3 spans 15 residues. CDR1 SEHNR and CDR2 FQNEAQ come from the germline V gene (reference sequence). The CDR3 region is CASSLLRAGSEKLFF. Here the CDR3 DNA reads TGTGCCAGCAGCCTGTTGCGGGCAGGGAGTGAAAAACTGTTTTTT.

The chain recombines TRBV5-4 with TRBJ2-1; D uncertain. CDR3 size: 14 residues. Germline V gene sequence: CDR1 SGHNT, CDR2 YYREEE (reference sequence). V lost 4 bases and J lost 6, with 14 bases in between. CDR3 loop: CASSPGTAFNEQFF. Written as DNA, the CDR3 is TGTGCCAGCAGCCCCGGCACGGCGTTCAATGAGCAGTTCTTC. The full variable domain, its missing parts supplied by reference TRBV5-4 and TRBJ2-1, is ETGVTQSPTHLIKTRGQQVTLRCSSQSGHNTVSWYQQALGQGPQFIFQYYREEENGRGNFPPRFSGLQFPNYSSELNVNALELDDSALYLCASSPGTAFNEQFFGPGTRLTVL.

J is TRBJ2-4 and V is TRBV28; 7 nucleotides match TRBD1. There are 16 residues in the CDR3. Germline-derived CDR1 and CDR2 are MDHEN and SYDVKM. After removal of 4 bases from V and 1 base from J, the junction contained 7 bases not matched to a gene. CDR3 region: CASSSRQGGAKNIQYF. The CDR3 DNA reads as TGTGCCAGCAGTTCTCGACAGGGCGGCGCCAAAAACATTCAGTACTTC.

The V gene is TRBV28, the J gene TRBJ2-2; D is perhaps TRBD1 (5 bases). Trimming left V 6 bases short and J 5 bases short, with 10 bases between. Germline V gene lookup returns CDR1 MDHEN and CDR2 SYDVKM. The CDR3 length is 13 residues. CDR3: CASSSTATGELFF. The CDR3 region has the DNA TGTGCCAGCAGCTCGACAGCTACCGGGGAGCTGTTTTTT.

The chain uses TRBV27 and TRBJ2-7, with 13 bases that match TRBD2. CDR3 length: 13 residues. After removal of 8 bases from V and 3 bases from J, the junction contained 1 base not matched to a gene. The germline V gene encodes CDR1 MNHEY and CDR2 SMNVEV (reference sequence). The CDR3 region has the DNA TGTGCCAGCTGGACTAGCGGGAGCTACGAGCAGTACTTC. Translated, it gives CASWTSGSYEQYF.

On this clone itself: This CDR3 fails to terminate in the conserved phenylalanine or tryptophan, so it likely reflects a read error. The V and J genes are TRBV5-4 and TRBJ1-2, with 8 nucleotides matching TRBD1. The CDR3 consists of 13 residues. The germline CDR1 and CDR2 sequences are SGHNT and YYREEE (reference sequence). V shed 5 bases and J 3 bases; nucleotides not matched to a gene: 3. The CDR3 region has the DNA TGTGCCAGCAGTGGGACAGGCGACTATGGCTACACCCTC. It yields the protein CASSGTGDYGYTL.

V and J are TRBV2 and TRBJ1-5, with D perhaps matching TRBD1 (5 bases). The germline CDR1 and CDR2 sequences are SNHLY and FYNNEI. This CDR3 has 14 amino acids. Trimming stripped 8 bases from V and 3 bases from J, with 14 bases between. CDR3 sequence reads: CASRGLDPNQPQHF. In nucleotides, the CDR3 is TGTGCCAGCCGGGGGTTAGACCCCAATCAGCCCCAGCATTTT. The complete variable domain, with remaining parts taken from reference TRBV2 and TRBJ1-5, reads EPEVTQTPSHQVTQMGQEVILRCVPISNHLYFYWYRQILGQKVEFLVSFYNNEISEKSEIFDDQFSVERPDGSNFTLKIRSTKLEDSAMYFCASRGLDPNQPQHFGDGTRLSIL.

This chain connects TRBV13 to TRBJ2-7, with D possibly matching TRBD1 (6 bases). V lost 5 bases to trimming and J lost 6 bases, with 11 bases between them. This CDR3 has 12 residues. Looked up from germline, CDR1 is PRHDT and CDR2 is FYEKMQ (reference sequence). CDR3 sequence reads: CASSPQGLEQYF. CDR3 DNA sequence: TGTGCCAGCAGCCCCCAGGGGCTCGAGCAGTACTTC.

The V call is TRBV5-1, the J call TRBJ2-3, with a possible D match to TRBD2 (5 bases). Deletions cut 0 bases from V and 2 bases from J, with 13 bases between. This CDR3 has 16 residues. CDR1 and CDR2 from the germline V gene are SGHRS and YFSETQ. The CDR3 coding sequence is TGCGCCAGCAGCTTGGAAATGAGCGGTTACACAGATACGCAGTATTTT. This codes for CASSLEMSGYTDTQYF.

This chain joins TRBV7-2 and TRBJ2-7; D gene unclear. The CDR3 is 12 residues long. V was cut by 1 base and J by 6 bases, with 7 bases left in between. Germline CDR1 reads SGHTA; CDR2 reads FQGNSA. The CDR3 DNA reads TGTGCCAGCAGCTTAGGGACGGTCGAGCAGTACTTC. Its translation: CASSLGTVEQYF.

This chain uses TRBV2 with TRBJ2-7; D gene unclear. The CDR3 is 13 amino acids. With 5 bases removed from V and 3 bases from J, the gap between germline ends came to 11 bases. Germline CDR1 is SNHLY and CDR2 is FYNNEI. CDR3 protein: CASSNGDVYEQYF. The CDR3 DNA reads TGTGCCAGCAGTAACGGAGACGTCTACGAGCAGTACTTC.

The chain uses TRBV5-1 and TRBJ2-5, with D unresolved. Germline values: CDR1 SGHRS, CDR2 YFSETQ. Trimming removed 0 bases at V and 5 bases at J, with 23 bases between. The CDR3 is 18 amino acids. DNA for the CDR3: TGCGCCAGCAGCTTGGATGCTCGGGTCGCCGGTCGTTTGGAGACCCAGTACTTC. Translation: CASSLDARVAGRLETQYF.

The chain links TRBV5-8 to TRBJ2-5, with 8 bases lining up with TRBD1. The DNA end is a closer match to TRBJ2-7, so the J assignment may be wrong. The CDR3 consists of 16 residues. Germline CDR1 is SGHTS and CDR2 is YDEGEE. The CDR3 coding sequence is TGTGCCAGCAGCTCACCGGACAGGGTGAGCTCCTACGAGCAGTACTTC. Protein: CASSSPDRVSSYEQYF.

The rearrangement links TRBV5-8 to TRBJ1-2, with D possibly being TRBD1 (6 bases). Deletions cut 4 bases from V and 6 bases from J, with 10 bases between. Germline CDR1 is SGHTS and CDR2 is YDEGEE. This CDR3 contains 12 residues. The CDR3: CASSRDIDGYTF. The CDR3 DNA is TGTGCCAGCAGCCGGGACATAGATGGCTACACCTTC.

The V call is TRBV4-3, the J call TRBJ1-4; D gene uncertain. The V gene's germline CDR1 is LGHNA and CDR2 YSLEER. The CDR3 covers 16 residues. With 0 bases removed from V and 5 bases from J, the gap between germline ends came to 13 bases. This CDR3 is CASSQDAQVLNEKLFF. The CDR3 DNA sequence: TGCGCCAGCAGCCAAGATGCCCAGGTCCTGAATGAAAAACTGTTTTTT.

As for this clone: At one boundary the junction diverges from the germline segment, which might be a read error. The rearrangement links TRBV7-7 to TRBJ2-1, with 7 positions matching TRBD2. CDR1 SSHAT and CDR2 FNYEAQ come from the germline V gene (reference sequence). The CDR3 totals 15 residues. The CDR3 DNA follows: TGTGCTAGCAGCTTAGGAGCGGGAACGGGGAATGAGCAGTTCTTC. It translates to CASSLGAGTGNEQFF.

This chain links TRBV9 with TRBJ2-6; 12 bases are shared with TRBD1. CDR3 length: 19 amino acids. J lost 2 bases, V lost 4 bases, and 10 bases had no gene match. Germline-derived CDR1 and CDR2 are SGDLS and YYNGEE. CDR3 region: CASSPEGGTGGAGANVLTF. CDR3 nucleotide sequence: TGTGCCAGCAGCCCTGAGGGAGGGACAGGGGGCGCTGGGGCCAACGTCCTGACTTTC.

The V call is TRBV28, the J call TRBJ1-4; D call uncertain. CDR3 length: 17 residues. Between the trimmed V and J ends, which lost 3 bases and 0 bases, there was a span of 14 bases. Per germline, CDR1 MDHEN and CDR2 SYDVKM. The CDR3 DNA is TGTGCCAGCAGTTTTGATGGGCGGATCGCAACTAATGAAAAACTGTTTTTT. It translates to CASSFDGRIATNEKLFF.

The J gene is TRBJ2-3, the V gene TRBV5-1; the match to TRBD2 covers 10 bases. With V trimmed by 10 bases and J by 0 bases, 14 bases remained unmatched. In germline, CDR1 is SGHRS, CDR2 YFSETQ. The length of the CDR3 is 17 residues. The CDR3 DNA is TGCGCCTCCCCTGGGGCTAGCGGGAGATGGAGCACAGATACGCAGTATTTT. The encoded protein is CASPGASGRWSTDTQYF.

DNA of the CDR3: TGTGCCAGTAGTCCCCGCGGGGCAGCCTACGAGCAGTACTTC. This encodes CASSPRGAAYEQYF. The rearrangement joins TRBV19 to TRBJ2-7; perhaps TRBD2 as D (6 bases). Trimming took off 5 bases at V and 2 bases at J, with 13 bases between the two ends. Germline CDR1 LNHDA, CDR2 SQIVND (reference sequence). The CDR3 has 14 amino acids. Variable domain in full (rest from reference TRBV19 and TRBJ2-7): DGGITQSPKYLFRKEGQNVTLSCEQNLNHDAMYWYRQDPGQGLRLIYYSQIVNDFQKGDIAEGYSVSREKKESFPLTVTSAQKNPTAFYLCASSPRGAAYEQYFGPGTRLTVT.

This clone has only one observation. V is TRBV19 and J is TRBJ2-2; 7 bases line up with TRBD2. The germline CDR1 and CDR2 sequences are LNHDA and SQIVND (reference sequence). The CDR3 runs 15 residues. V shed 3 bases and J 4 bases; nucleotides not matched to a gene: 5. Here the CDR3 reads CASSIKLALTGELFF. CDR3 in DNA: TGTGCCAGTAGTATTAAACTAGCGCTCACCGGGGAGCTGTTTTTT.

The chain employs TRBV29-1 and TRBJ2-1; D possibly corresponds to TRBD1 (6 bases). The ends were cut back, 5 bases at V and 7 bases at J, with 9 bases in the middle. Germline lookup yields CDR1 SQVTM and CDR2 ANQGSEA. The length of the CDR3 is 11 residues. The CDR3 region is CSVQGGNEQFF. Here the CDR3 DNA reads TGCAGCGTTCAAGGGGGAAATGAGCAGTTCTTC.